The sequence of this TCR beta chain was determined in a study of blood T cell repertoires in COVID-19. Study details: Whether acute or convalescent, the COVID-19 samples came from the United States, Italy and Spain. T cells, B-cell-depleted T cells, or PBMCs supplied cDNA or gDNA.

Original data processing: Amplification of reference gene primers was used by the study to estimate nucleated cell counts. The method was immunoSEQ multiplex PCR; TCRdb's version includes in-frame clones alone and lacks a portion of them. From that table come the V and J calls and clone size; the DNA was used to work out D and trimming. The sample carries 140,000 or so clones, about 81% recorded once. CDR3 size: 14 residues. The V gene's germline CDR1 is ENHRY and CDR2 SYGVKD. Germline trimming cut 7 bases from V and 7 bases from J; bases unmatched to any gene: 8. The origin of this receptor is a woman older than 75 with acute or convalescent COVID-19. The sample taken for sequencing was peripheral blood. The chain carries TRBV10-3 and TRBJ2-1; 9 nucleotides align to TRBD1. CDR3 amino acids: CAITGTGKRNEQFF. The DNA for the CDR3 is TGTGCCATCACCGGGACAGGGAAGAGGAATGAGCAGTTCTTC.